Below, 10 T cell receptor beta chains from the same sample are listed, as sequenced in a study of cytomegalovirus exposure and HLA in healthy donors. Vbeta (60) and Jbeta (13) primers were used in the PCR. The repertoire was sequenced with immunoSEQ multiplex PCR; TCRdb's copy has only in-frame clones and lacks some. The sample comprises under 200,000 clones, roughly 80% of which are singletons, and 1.5% to 2% rests with the top ten. The source material was PBMCs. Receptor source: a young woman in good health and CMV-seronegative.

This clone has a single count. The rearrangement uses TRBV5-1 and TRBJ2-1; 10 bases agree with TRBD2. There are 16 residues in the CDR3. V shed 5 bases and J 1 base; nucleotides not matched to a gene: 6. Germline CDR1 SGHRS, CDR2 YFSETQ. CDR3 coding DNA: TGCGCCAGCAGAGGACTAGCGGCCCTGTCCTACAATGAGCAGTTCTTC. Its protein product is CASRGLAALSYNEQFF.

This clone was seen once. V and J are TRBV27 and TRBJ2-6; possible D gene TRBD1, 6 bases. The germline CDR1 and CDR2 sequences are MNHEY and SMNVEV (reference sequence). The CDR3 runs 15 residues. Deletions cut 4 bases from V and 2 bases from J, with 9 bases between. Written as DNA, the CDR3 is TGTGCCAGCAGTTCAACAGGGACTGGGGCCAACGTCCTGACTTTC. Encoded protein: CASSSTGTGANVLTF.

The chain recombines TRBV28 with TRBJ2-7, with 7 bases aligning to TRBD2. This CDR3 is 19 amino acids long. CDR1 MDHEN and CDR2 SYDVKM come from the germline V gene. V lost 7 bases and J lost 1; bases outside the gene matches: 22. Here the CDR3 DNA reads TGTGCCAGCACCGTGGGACTAAATTTTCTCGCCCTGTCGTCCTACGAGCAGTACTTC. As protein: CASTVGLNFLALSSYEQYF.

This chain joins TRBV5-6 and TRBJ2-1; 13 bases match TRBD2. Trimming at V came to 7 bases and at J to 9 bases, leaving 10 bases not matched to a gene. CDR3 size: 15 residues. CDR1 is SGHDT and CDR2 is YYEEEE in the germline V gene. The CDR3 DNA is TGTGCCAGCCCTCAACCGGGACTAGCGGGAACTGAGCAGTTCTTC. Its protein is CASPQPGLAGTEQFF.

As DNA, the CDR3 is TGTGCCTGGGGGGGACTAGCGGGGGGCCCAGATACGCAGTATTTT. It codes for CAWGGLAGGPDTQYF. The chain joins TRBV30 to TRBJ2-3; 15 nucleotides align to TRBD2. Per germline, CDR1 GTSNPN and CDR2 SVGIG (reference sequence). Unmatched junction bases numbered 4, after V lost 5 bases and J lost 4 bases. CDR3 size: 15 residues.

In this sample, this clone turned up once. The rearrangement uses TRBV7-9 and TRBJ2-5, with a possible D match to TRBD2 (5 bases). CDR1 is SEHNR, CDR2 FQNEAQ, per germline (reference sequence). There are 15 residues in the CDR3. Trimming took 4 bases from V and 4 from J, leaving 16 bases between them. The CDR3 loop reads CASSSQWETRETQYF. For the CDR3, the DNA is TGTGCCAGCAGCTCCCAGTGGGAGACAAGAGAGACCCAGTACTTC.

This clone appeared a single time. The rearrangement joins TRBV4-3 to TRBJ1-6; D unclear. Germline V CDR1 and CDR2: LGHNA, YSLEER. The V and J ends lost 0 bases and 7 bases respectively, with 10 bases between them. The CDR3 consists of 15 residues. The CDR3 here is CASSQDRRENSPLHF. In nucleotides, the CDR3 is TGCGCCAGCAGCCAAGATCGGAGGGAGAATTCACCCCTCCACTTT.

The chain joins TRBV7-9 to TRBJ1-1, with a tentative D call TRBD1 (5 bases). The V end was cut by 5 bases, the J end by 3 bases, with 10 bases between. The CDR3 is 13 residues long. CDR1 and CDR2 from the germline V gene are SEHNR and FQNEAQ (reference sequence). CDR3: CASSPQAHTEAFF. The CDR3 DNA reads as TGTGCCAGCAGCCCACAGGCTCACACTGAAGCTTTCTTT. The whole variable domain, remainder taken from reference TRBV7-9 and TRBJ1-1, is DTGVSQNPRHKITKRGQNVTFRCDPISEHNRLYWYRQTLGQGPEFLTYFQNEAQLEKSRLLSDRFSAERPKGSFSTLEIQRTEQGDSAMYLCASSPQAHTEAFFGQGTRLTVV.

The V call is TRBV28, the J call TRBJ2-4; possibly TRBD1 for D (6 bases). The CDR3 sequence is 14 residues long. The V gene lost 4 bases and the J gene lost 6 bases, with 13 bases spanning the gap. CDR1 MDHEN and CDR2 SYDVKM come from the germline V gene. The CDR3 nucleotides read TGTGCCAGCAGTTCCCCGGGCAGGGGAAACATTCAGTACTTC. The encoded protein is CASSSPGRGNIQYF.

This rearrangement joins TRBV6-5 to TRBJ1-3; 10 bases match TRBD1. The CDR3 has 15 amino acids. In germline, CDR1 is MNHEY, CDR2 SVGAGI. After removal of 5 bases from V and 4 bases from J, the junction contained 5 bases not matched to a gene. The CDR3 protein is CASSQTGGAGNTIYF. The CDR3 DNA follows: TGTGCCAGCAGTCAGACAGGGGGCGCGGGAAACACCATATATTTT.